Each of the 28 T cell receptor beta chains below was sequenced from the same sample in a study of blood T cell repertoires in COVID-19. Profiled with immunoSEQ multiplex PCR; TCRdb holds only in-frame clones, not every one. The sample shows about 24,000 clones, roughly 91% of them seen only once. Source material: peripheral blood. Receptor source: a man aged 70-80 years with COVID-19, enrolled during active disease.

The rearrangement joins TRBV5-1 to TRBJ1-1, with D tentatively TRBD1 (5 bases). The CDR3 loop spans 16 amino acids. The germline V gene encodes CDR1 SGHRS and CDR2 YFSETQ. V was pared by 1 base and J by 4 bases, with 17 bases between. CDR3 coding DNA: TGCGCCAGCAGCTTGTCACACGGCGGGGGATTCACTGAAGCTTTCTTT. Its translation is CASSLSHGGGFTEAFF.

In its sample, this clone was seen a few times. The chain links TRBV10-3 to TRBJ2-3, with 8 bases fitting TRBD1. This CDR3 has 13 amino acids. With V trimmed by 5 bases and J by 4 bases, 2 bases remained unmatched. CDR1 is ENHRY, CDR2 SYGVKD, per germline. The CDR3: CAISSDRADTQYF. Here the CDR3 DNA reads TGTGCCATCAGTTCGGACAGGGCAGATACGCAGTATTTT.

V and J are TRBV14 and TRBJ1-2, with D unclear. Germline V CDR1 and CDR2: SGHDN, FVKESK. The CDR3 loop spans 11 amino acids. With 6 bases removed from V and 7 bases from J, the gap between germline ends came to 9 bases. The CDR3 DNA reads TGTGCCAGCAGGTGGGGAGCTGGCTACACCTTC. This translates into CASRWGAGYTF.

The chain is built from TRBV6-4 and TRBJ2-5, with 11 bases that match TRBD1. The J segment lost 5 bases and the V segment lost 6 bases, leaving 17 bases of the junction unmatched. This CDR3 spans 18 amino acids. The germline gives CDR1 MRHNA, CDR2 SNTAGT. The CDR3 spells CASRGFWTGGKDGETQYF. In nucleotides, the CDR3 is TGTGCCAGCAGGGGCTTCTGGACAGGGGGCAAGGATGGGGAGACCCAGTACTTC.

The J gene is TRBJ1-2, the V gene TRBV7-9; no definite D call. This CDR3 is 17 amino acids long. Germline loops: CDR1 SEHNR, CDR2 FQNEAQ (reference sequence). The ends were cut back, 4 bases at V and 3 bases at J, with 21 bases in the middle. The CDR3, as DNA: TGTGCCAGCAGCTCGCCCAGGTTCGGGGAATGGGACTATGGCTACACCTTC. The encoded protein is CASSSPRFGEWDYGYTF.

This clone was recorded a few times. The genes are TRBV6-1 and TRBJ1-3; unclear D gene. Germline values: CDR1 MNHNS, CDR2 SASEGT. CDR3 length: 14 residues. Trimming shortened V by 0 bases and J by 1 base, and 4 bases separated the two germline ends. The CDR3 protein is CASSEARSGNTIYF. The DNA for the CDR3 is TGTGCCAGCAGTGAAGCGCGTTCTGGAAACACCATATATTTT.

The chain carries TRBV7-2 and TRBJ2-7; 9 bases align to TRBD1. Trimming removed 8 bases from V and 5 bases from J; junction bases left unmatched: 10. The CDR3 sequence is 14 residues long. Looked up from germline, CDR1 is SGHTA and CDR2 is FQGNSA. The DNA for the CDR3 is TGTGCCAGCCTACCGGGACAGGGCTTACACGAGCAGTACTTC. It encodes CASLPGQGLHEQYF.

This clone was seen just once. The rearrangement joins TRBV30 to TRBJ2-3, with TRBD2 identical over 9 bases. This CDR3 has 15 amino acids. Germline V gives CDR1 GTSNPN, CDR2 SVGIG (reference sequence). V trimming: 2 bases; J trimming: 2 bases; junction bases outside the gene matches: 5. DNA of the CDR3: TGTGCCTGGAGTCCCGGGACTAGCAACACAGATACGCAGTATTTT. It specifies CAWSPGTSNTDTQYF.

CDR3 DNA: TGCAGCGTTTTAAACCGGGACAGGCGCTACGAGCAGTACTTC. Its translation is CSVLNRDRRYEQYF. V gene TRBV29-1 combines with J gene TRBJ2-7; TRBD1 agrees at 8 bases. Germline CDR1 SQVTM, CDR2 ANQGSEA. The CDR3 has 14 residues. Losses at the gene ends were 5 bases for V and 3 bases for J; bases not matched to a gene: 9.

On this clone itself: The germline gene is not matched at one end of the junction; a read error may be the cause. The rearrangement uses TRBV7-9 and TRBJ2-3, with D possibly matching TRBD1 (5 bases). The CDR3 consists of 15 residues. Looked up from germline, CDR1 is SEHNR and CDR2 is FQNEAQ (reference sequence). Written as DNA, the CDR3 is TGTGCCAGCAGTTTAGACAGTGCTAGCACAGATACGCAGTATTTT. Translated, it gives CASSLDSASTDTQYF.

This chain joins TRBV2 and TRBJ2-7; TRBD2 is a possible D gene (7 bases). Trimming removed 11 bases from V and 3 bases from J, with 17 bases in between. Germline-derived CDR1 and CDR2 are SNHLY and FYNNEI. The CDR3 extends over 13 amino acids. The CDR3 sequence: CAGGGSASYEQYF. The DNA for the CDR3 is TGTGCCGGGGGGGGCTCGGCTAGCTACGAGCAGTACTTC. The entire variable domain, with the rest obtained from reference TRBV2 and TRBJ2-7, is as follows: EPEVTQTPSHQVTQMGQEVILRCVPISNHLYFYWYRQILGQKVEFLVSFYNNEISEKSEIFDDQFSVERPDGSNFTLKIRSTKLEDSAMYFCAGGGSASYEQYFGPGTRLTVT.

The gene calls are TRBV5-1 and TRBJ1-4; D gene uncertain. The CDR3 contains 13 residues. Per the germline V gene, CDR1 is SGHRS and CDR2 is YFSETQ. Trimming pared 4 bases from V and 2 bases from J, leaving 6 bases between. The CDR3 DNA follows: TGCGCCAGCAGCCCCGGGACTAATGAAAAACTGTTTTTT. The encoded protein is CASSPGTNEKLFF.

The V and J genes are TRBV5-5 and TRBJ1-1; a weak D match, TRBD1 (5 bases). V shed 4 bases and J shed 1 base, with 11 bases lying between them. Looked up from germline, CDR1 is SGHKS and CDR2 is YYEKEE (reference sequence). The CDR3 contains 14 residues. CDR3 in amino acids: CASSKIDRNTEAFF. As DNA, the CDR3 is TGTGCCAGCAGCAAGATCGACAGGAACACTGAAGCTTTCTTT.

V and J are TRBV6-5 and TRBJ2-1; maybe TRBD2 (5 bases). In germline, CDR1 is MNHEY, CDR2 SVGAGI. CDR3 length: 15 residues. V was shortened by 2 bases and J by 5 bases, with 13 bases between the two germline ends. The CDR3 DNA follows: TGTGCCAGCAGTTACGGTAGCGCCGCCAACAATGAGCAGTTCTTC. This codes for CASSYGSAANNEQFF.

J is TRBJ2-3 and V is TRBV27; tentatively, D is TRBD2 (5 bases). CDR1 and CDR2 (germline): MNHEY, SMNVEV (reference sequence). V shed 6 bases and J shed 4 bases, with 17 bases lying between them. This CDR3 spans 15 amino acids. This CDR3 is CASSHRDRVPDTQYF. The CDR3 bases are TGTGCCAGCAGCCACCGGGATAGAGTCCCAGATACGCAGTATTTT.

The V gene is TRBV19, the J gene TRBJ2-1; D is perhaps TRBD1 (6 bases). Trimming stripped 3 bases from V and 0 bases from J, with 21 bases between. Germline CDR1 and CDR2: LNHDA and SQIVND (reference sequence). There are 19 residues in the CDR3. Here the CDR3 reads CASSMKGGAERSSYNEQFF. Here the CDR3 DNA reads TGTGCCAGTAGTATGAAAGGGGGAGCCGAGAGATCCTCCTACAATGAGCAGTTCTTC.

The rearrangement uses TRBV11-2 and TRBJ2-1, with 7 bases fitting TRBD2. CDR1 and CDR2 from the germline V gene are SGHAT and FQNNGV. This CDR3 has 14 residues. V shed 0 bases, J shed 7 bases, and the junction held 3 bases outside the gene matches. CDR3 region: CASSLDWTRNEQFF. CDR3 sequence (DNA): TGTGCCAGCAGCTTAGATTGGACTAGAAATGAGCAGTTCTTC.

This clone appeared once. The V call is TRBV10-3, the J call TRBJ2-3; 7 nucleotides line up with TRBD2. From germline, CDR1 is ENHRY and CDR2 SYGVKD. The CDR3 contains 15 residues. With V trimmed by 1 base and J by 6 bases, 7 bases remained unmatched. The CDR3 coding sequence is TGTGCCATCAGTGAGTGGGGGAGGGCCTTGGATACGCAGTATTTT. This sequence encodes CAISEWGRALDTQYF.

The V gene is TRBV4-1, the J gene TRBJ1-2; D perhaps matches TRBD1 (5 bases). V was trimmed by 4 bases and J by 4 bases, leaving 19 bases between them. The CDR3 extends over 16 amino acids. CDR1 is MGHRA and CDR2 is YSYEKL in the germline V gene. The CDR3: CASSPLGLPSPYGYTF. As DNA, the CDR3 is TGCGCCAGCAGCCCCCTGGGACTACCATCACCCTATGGCTACACCTTC.

The rearrangement joins TRBV27 to TRBJ1-1, with TRBD1 matching over 11 bases. CDR3 length equals 16 residues. Germline CDR1 reads MNHEY; CDR2 reads SMNVEV (reference sequence). J gave up 4 bases and V 5 bases, and 9 bases lay outside the gene matches. CDR3 coding DNA: TGTGCCAGCAGTCCTTGGACAGGGGGCTACGGCACTGAAGCTTTCTTT. This encodes CASSPWTGGYGTEAFF.

CDR3 sequence (DNA): TGTGCCAGCAGTTTATTTGGCGGGAGGAACCACGAGCAGTACTTC. The encoded protein is CASSLFGGRNHEQYF. J is TRBJ2-7 and V is TRBV27, with 8 bases identical to TRBD2. Germline loops: CDR1 MNHEY, CDR2 SMNVEV (reference sequence). The CDR3 runs 15 residues. Unmatched junction bases numbered 7, after V lost 1 base and J lost 5 bases.

V is TRBV18 and J is TRBJ1-3, with a possible D match to TRBD1 (6 bases). The germline V and J ends were trimmed by 3 bases and 5 bases, with 8 bases remaining between them. Germline V gene sequence: CDR1 KGHSH, CDR2 LQKENI. The CDR3 consists of 13 residues. This chain's CDR3 is CASSPDSRNTIYF. CDR3 in DNA: TGTGCCAGCTCACCGGACAGCAGAAACACCATATATTTT.

This chain links TRBV29-1 with TRBJ1-1; D is ambiguous. Germline V gives CDR1 SQVTM, CDR2 ANQGSEA. This CDR3 comprises 14 residues. V was shortened by 6 bases and J by 0 bases, with 14 bases between the two germline ends. This CDR3 is CSVEPEGLNTEAFF. In DNA form, the CDR3 reads TGCAGCGTCGAACCAGAGGGCTTGAACACTGAAGCTTTCTTT.

V usage is TRBV5-1 and J usage is TRBJ2-5; 9 positions match TRBD2. CDR1 is SGHRS and CDR2 is YFSETQ in the germline V gene. V gave up 2 bases and J gave up 5 bases; unmatched junction bases: 7. The CDR3 spans 15 residues. CDR3 DNA sequence: TGCGCCAGCAGCTTTGGTAGCGGGGGAGGGGAGACCCAGTACTTC. As protein: CASSFGSGGGETQYF.

This sequence joins TRBV4-1 and TRBJ2-3; tentative D call: TRBD2 (6 bases). The length of the CDR3 is 13 residues. Germline CDR1 MGHRA, CDR2 YSYEKL. The germline V and J ends were trimmed by 8 bases and 2 bases, with 11 bases remaining between them. Written as DNA, the CDR3 is TGCGCCAGCTCGCGGGGCCCCACAGATACGCAGTATTTT. It is translated as CASSRGPTDTQYF.

J is TRBJ2-2 and V is TRBV30, with 10 nucleotides matching TRBD2. This CDR3 has 14 residues. The V segment lost 3 bases and the J segment 9 bases; nucleotides outside the gene matches: 7. CDR1 and CDR2 (germline): GTSNPN, SVGIG (reference sequence). The chain's CDR3 is CAWRKAGGPRELFF. CDR3 bases: TGTGCCTGGAGGAAAGCGGGAGGGCCGAGGGAGCTGTTTTTT.

The gene calls are TRBV3-1 (or the pseudogene TRBV3-2) and TRBJ2-4, with 7 bases matching TRBD1. Germline values: CDR1 LGHDT, CDR2 YNNKEL (reference sequence). This CDR3 spans 15 amino acids. The ends lost 3 bases at V and 3 bases at J; junction bases unmatched: 5. The CDR3 region is CASSQLQGYKNIQYF. The CDR3 DNA reads as TGTGCCAGCAGCCAGCTACAGGGGTACAAAAACATTCAGTACTTC.

The rearrangement links TRBV19 to TRBJ2-2, with 8 positions matching TRBD1. After removal of 7 bases from V and 3 bases from J, the junction contained 7 bases not matched to a gene. The CDR3 covers 15 residues. CDR1 and CDR2 from the germline V gene are LNHDA and SQIVND (reference sequence). In DNA, the CDR3 is TGTGCCAGTAACTCGGACAGGGCGGACACCGGGGAGCTGTTTTTT. Its protein product is CASNSDRADTGELFF.